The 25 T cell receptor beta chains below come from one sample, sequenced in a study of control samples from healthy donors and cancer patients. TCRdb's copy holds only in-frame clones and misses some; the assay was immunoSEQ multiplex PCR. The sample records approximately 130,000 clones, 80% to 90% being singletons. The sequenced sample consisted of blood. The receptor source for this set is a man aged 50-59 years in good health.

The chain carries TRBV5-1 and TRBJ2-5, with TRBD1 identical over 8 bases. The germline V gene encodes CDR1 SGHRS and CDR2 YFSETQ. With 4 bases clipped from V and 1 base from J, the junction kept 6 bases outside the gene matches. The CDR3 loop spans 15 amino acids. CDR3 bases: TGCGCCAGCAGCGACCCAGGGGGCCGCCAAGAGACCCAGTACTTC. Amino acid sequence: CASSDPGGRQETQYF. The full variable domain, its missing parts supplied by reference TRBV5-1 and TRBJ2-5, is KAGVTQTPRYLIKTRGQQVTLSCSPISGHRSVSWYQQTPGQGLQFLFEYFSETQRNKGNFPGRFSGRQFSNSRSEMNVSTLELGDSALYLCASSDPGGRQETQYFGPGTRLLVL.

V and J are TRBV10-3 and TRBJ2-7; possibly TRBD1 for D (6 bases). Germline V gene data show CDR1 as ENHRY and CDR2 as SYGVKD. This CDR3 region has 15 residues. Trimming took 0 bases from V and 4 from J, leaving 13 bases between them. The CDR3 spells CAISESRQGQYEQYF. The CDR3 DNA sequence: TGTGCCATCAGTGAGTCGAGGCAGGGGCAGTACGAGCAGTACTTC.

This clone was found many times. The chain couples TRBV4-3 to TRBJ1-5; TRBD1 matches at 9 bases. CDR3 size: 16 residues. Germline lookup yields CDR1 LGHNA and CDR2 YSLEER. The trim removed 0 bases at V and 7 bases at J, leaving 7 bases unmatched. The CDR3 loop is CASSQDRTGVGQPQHF. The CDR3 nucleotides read TGCGCCAGCAGCCAAGATCGGACAGGGGTCGGACAGCCCCAGCATTTT.

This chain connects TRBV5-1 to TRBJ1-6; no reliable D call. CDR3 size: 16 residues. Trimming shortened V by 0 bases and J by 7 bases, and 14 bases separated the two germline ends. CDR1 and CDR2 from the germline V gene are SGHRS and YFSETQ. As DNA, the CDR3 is TGCGCCAGCAGCTTGGGGGCAGAAAGAAAGAATTCACCCCTCCACTTT. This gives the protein CASSLGAERKNSPLHF.

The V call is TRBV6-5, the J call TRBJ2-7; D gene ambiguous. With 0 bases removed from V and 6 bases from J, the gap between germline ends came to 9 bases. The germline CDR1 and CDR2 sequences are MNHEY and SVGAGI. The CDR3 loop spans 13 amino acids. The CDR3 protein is CASSYSLGFEQYF. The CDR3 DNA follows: TGTGCCAGCAGTTACTCCTTGGGCTTCGAGCAGTACTTC.

DNA for the CDR3: TGCGCCAGCAGTGCCCTTAGCGGCCACGAGCAGTACTTC. Amino acid sequence: CASSALSGHEQYF. The genes are TRBV10-2 and TRBJ2-7; D is possibly TRBD2 (6 bases). The CDR3 spans 13 residues. CDR1 and CDR2 (germline): WSHSY, SAAADI. V lost 4 bases to trimming and J lost 5 bases, with 12 bases between them.

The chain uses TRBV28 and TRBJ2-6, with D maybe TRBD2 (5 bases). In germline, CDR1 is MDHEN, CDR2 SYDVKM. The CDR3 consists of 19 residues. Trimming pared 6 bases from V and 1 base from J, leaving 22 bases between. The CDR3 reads CASSSPTFTTGSGANVLTF. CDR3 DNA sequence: TGTGCCAGCAGCTCTCCCACCTTTACGACGGGATCTGGGGCCAACGTCCTGACTTTC.

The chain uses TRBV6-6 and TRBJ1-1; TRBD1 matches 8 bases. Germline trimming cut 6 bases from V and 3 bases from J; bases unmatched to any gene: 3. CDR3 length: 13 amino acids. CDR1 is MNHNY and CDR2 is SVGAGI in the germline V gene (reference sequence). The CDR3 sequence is CASSRTGYTEAFF. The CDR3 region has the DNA TGTGCCAGCAGCCGGACAGGGTACACTGAAGCTTTCTTT.

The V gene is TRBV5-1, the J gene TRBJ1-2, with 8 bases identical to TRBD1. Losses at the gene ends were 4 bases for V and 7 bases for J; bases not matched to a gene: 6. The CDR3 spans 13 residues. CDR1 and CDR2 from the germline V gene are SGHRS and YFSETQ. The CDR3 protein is CASSKGQGGGYTF. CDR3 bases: TGCGCCAGCAGCAAAGGACAGGGTGGTGGCTACACCTTC. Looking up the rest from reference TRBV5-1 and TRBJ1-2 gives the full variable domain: KAGVTQTPRYLIKTRGQQVTLSCSPISGHRSVSWYQQTPGQGLQFLFEYFSETQRNKGNFPGRFSGRQFSNSRSEMNVSTLELGDSALYLCASSKGQGGGYTFGSGTRLTVV.

The CDR3 loop is CAWSPGLFTEAFF. The CDR3, as DNA: TGTGCCTGGAGTCCTGGGCTATTCACTGAAGCTTTCTTT. The rearrangement uses TRBV30 and TRBJ1-1; D unclear. CDR3 length: 13 amino acids. V lost 2 bases and J 4 bases, leaving 11 bases between the germline ends. Germline V gives CDR1 GTSNPN, CDR2 SVGIG (reference sequence).

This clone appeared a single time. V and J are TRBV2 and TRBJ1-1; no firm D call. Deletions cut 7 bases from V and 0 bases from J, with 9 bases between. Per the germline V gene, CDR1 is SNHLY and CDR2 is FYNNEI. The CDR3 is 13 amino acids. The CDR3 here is CASNWVMNTEAFF. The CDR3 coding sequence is TGTGCCAGCAACTGGGTCATGAACACTGAAGCTTTCTTT.

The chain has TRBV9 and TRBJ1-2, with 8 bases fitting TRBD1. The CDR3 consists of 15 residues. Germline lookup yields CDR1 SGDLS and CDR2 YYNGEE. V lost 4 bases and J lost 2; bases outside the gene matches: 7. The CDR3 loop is CASSPRDRLNYGYTF. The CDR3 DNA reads TGTGCCAGCAGCCCCCGGGACAGGCTGAACTATGGCTACACCTTC.

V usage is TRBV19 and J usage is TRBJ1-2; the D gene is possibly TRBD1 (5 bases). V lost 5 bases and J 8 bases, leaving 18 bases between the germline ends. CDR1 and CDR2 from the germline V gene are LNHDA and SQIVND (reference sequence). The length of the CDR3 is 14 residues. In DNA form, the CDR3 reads TGTGCCAGTAGTCCAGCCGGGACTCTGGGGGGCTACACCTTC. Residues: CASSPAGTLGGYTF. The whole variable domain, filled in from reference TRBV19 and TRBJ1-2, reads DGGITQSPKYLFRKEGQNVTLSCEQNLNHDAMYWYRQDPGQGLRLIYYSQIVNDFQKGDIAEGYSVSREKKESFPLTVTSAQKNPTAFYLCASSPAGTLGGYTFGSGTRLTVV.

The CDR3, as DNA: TGTGCCAGCAGCGTAGTAACGGACTATGGCTACACCTTC. It encodes CASSVVTDYGYTF. V usage is TRBV9 and J usage is TRBJ1-2; D uncertain. Germline V lookup: CDR1 SGDLS, CDR2 YYNGEE. CDR3 length: 13 amino acids. Trimming took off 0 bases at V and 3 bases at J, with 6 bases between the two ends.

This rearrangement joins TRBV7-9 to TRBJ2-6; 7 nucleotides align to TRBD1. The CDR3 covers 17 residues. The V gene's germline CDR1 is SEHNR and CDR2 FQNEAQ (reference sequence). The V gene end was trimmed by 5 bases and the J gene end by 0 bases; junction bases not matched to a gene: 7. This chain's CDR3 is CASSPRTGYSGANVLTF. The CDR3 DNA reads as TGTGCCAGCAGCCCCCGGACAGGATACTCTGGGGCCAACGTCCTGACTTTC.

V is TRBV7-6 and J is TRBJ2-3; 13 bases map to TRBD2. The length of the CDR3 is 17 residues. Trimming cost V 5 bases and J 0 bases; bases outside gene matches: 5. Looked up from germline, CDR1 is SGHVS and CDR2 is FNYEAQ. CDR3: CASSLGLAGASTDTQYF. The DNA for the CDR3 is TGTGCCAGCAGCCTCGGACTAGCGGGGGCCAGCACAGATACGCAGTATTTT.

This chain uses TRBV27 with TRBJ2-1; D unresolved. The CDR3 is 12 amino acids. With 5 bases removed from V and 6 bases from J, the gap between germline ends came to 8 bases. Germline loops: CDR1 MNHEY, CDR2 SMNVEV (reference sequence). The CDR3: CASSQNSNEQFF. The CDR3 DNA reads TGTGCCAGCAGTCAAAACAGCAATGAGCAGTTCTTC.

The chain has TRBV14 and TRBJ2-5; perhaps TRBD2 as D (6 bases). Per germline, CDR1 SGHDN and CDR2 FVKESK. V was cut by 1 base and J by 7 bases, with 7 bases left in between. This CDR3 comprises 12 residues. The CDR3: CASSQVRGTQYF. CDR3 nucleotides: TGTGCCAGCAGCCAAGTGCGGGGGACCCAGTACTTC.

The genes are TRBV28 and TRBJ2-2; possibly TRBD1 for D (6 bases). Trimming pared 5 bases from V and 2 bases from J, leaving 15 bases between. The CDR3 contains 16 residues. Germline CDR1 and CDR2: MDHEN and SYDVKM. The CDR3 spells CASSDGTSYNTGELFF. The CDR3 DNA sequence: TGTGCCAGCAGTGATGGGACAAGCTACAACACCGGGGAGCTGTTTTTT.

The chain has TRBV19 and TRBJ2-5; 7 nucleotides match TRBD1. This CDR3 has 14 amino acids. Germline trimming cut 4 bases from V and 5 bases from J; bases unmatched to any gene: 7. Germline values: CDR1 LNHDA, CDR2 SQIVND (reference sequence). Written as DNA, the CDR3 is TGTGCCAGTAGTACCGACGACAGGGCGGAGACCCAGTACTTC. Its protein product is CASSTDDRAETQYF.

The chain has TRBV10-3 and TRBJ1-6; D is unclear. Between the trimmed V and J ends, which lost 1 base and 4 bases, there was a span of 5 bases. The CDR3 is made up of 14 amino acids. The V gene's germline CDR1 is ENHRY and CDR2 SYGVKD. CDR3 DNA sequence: TGTGCCATCAGTGAGTTGGGGTATAATTCACCCCTCCACTTT. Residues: CAISELGYNSPLHF.

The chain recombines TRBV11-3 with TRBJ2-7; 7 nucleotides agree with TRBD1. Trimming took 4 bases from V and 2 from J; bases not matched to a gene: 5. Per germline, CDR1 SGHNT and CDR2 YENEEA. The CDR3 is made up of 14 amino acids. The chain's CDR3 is CASSSGTEAYEQYF. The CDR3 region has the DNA TGTGCCAGCAGCTCGGGGACAGAGGCCTACGAGCAGTACTTC. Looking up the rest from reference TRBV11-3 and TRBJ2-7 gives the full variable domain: EAGVVQSPRYKIIEKKQPVAFWCNPISGHNTLYWYLQNLGQGPELLIRYENEEAVDDSQLPKDRFSAERLKGVDSTLKIQPAELGDSAVYLCASSSGTEAYEQYFGPGTRLTVT.

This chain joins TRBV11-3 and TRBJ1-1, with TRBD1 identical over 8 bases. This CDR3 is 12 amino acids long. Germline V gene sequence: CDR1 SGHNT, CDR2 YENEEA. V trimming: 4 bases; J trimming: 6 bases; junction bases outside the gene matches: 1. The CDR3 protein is CASSSGGPEAFF. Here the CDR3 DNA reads TGTGCCAGCAGCTCAGGGGGCCCTGAAGCTTTCTTT.

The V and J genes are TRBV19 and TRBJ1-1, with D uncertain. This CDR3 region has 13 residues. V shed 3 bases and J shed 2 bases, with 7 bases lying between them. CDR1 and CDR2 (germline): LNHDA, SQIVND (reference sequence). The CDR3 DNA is TGTGCCAGTAGTATCGCGAGAAACACTGAAGCTTTCTTT. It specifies CASSIARNTEAFF.

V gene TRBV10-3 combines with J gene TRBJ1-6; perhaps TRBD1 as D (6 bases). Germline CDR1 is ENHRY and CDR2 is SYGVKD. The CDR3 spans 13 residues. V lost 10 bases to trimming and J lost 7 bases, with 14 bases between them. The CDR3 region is CATQGSGNSPLHF. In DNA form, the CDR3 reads TGTGCCACTCAGGGGTCCGGGAATTCACCCCTCCACTTT.